The rows below give T cell receptor beta chains drawn from one sample of a study of OX40 agonist ivuxolimab in advanced cancers. This table comes from immunoSEQ multiplex PCR, and its TCRdb copy is limited to in-frame clones, with some not included. Of tens of thousands of clones listed, 75% to 90% are singletons. This specimen was CD4+ or CD8+ T cells sorted from blood, taken in a trial of the OX40 agonist ivuxolimab. The source is an adult with an advanced solid tumor such as melanoma, head and neck, liver or kidney cancer. Each CDR3 is given with its conserved first and last residue. The D gene is left open where the match is weak. Part of the rows lack a size; the others show once, few, many or a class for expanded clones.

d_call	clone_size	j_call	v_call	cdr3_nt	cdr3_aa
-	-	TRBJ1-3	TRBV29-1	TGTGGGGCAGGTAACTCTGGAAACACCATATATTTT	CGAGNSGNTIYF
-	few	TRBJ2-5	TRBV5-4	TGTGCCAGCAGCTTGGTACCAGGGGAGACCCAGTACTTC	CASSLVPGETQYF
-	-	TRBJ2-7	TRBV6-6	TGTGCCAGCAGTAGGGAACAGCACTACGAGCAGTACTTC	CASSREQHYEQYF
TRBD1	-	TRBJ2-3	TRBV10-3	TGTGCCATCAGGGGGAACAGGGGAGGCACAGATACGCAGTATTTT	CAIRGNRGGTDTQYF
-	-	TRBJ1-1	TRBV7-8	TGTGCCAGCAGCTTAATCGCCAGGGCCACTGAAGCTTTCTTT	CASSLIARATEAFF
TRBD2	once	TRBJ2-7	TRBV6-5	TGTGCCAGCAGTTATACGACTAGCGGGTACTACGAGCAGTACTTC	CASSYTTSGYYEQYF
-	-	TRBJ1-1	TRBV28	TGTGCCACCAGTCAGGGGTCCGTCCTACAGGACACTGAAGCTTTCTTT	CATSQGSVLQDTEAFF
TRBD2	-	TRBJ2-7	TRBV6-5	TGTGCCAGCAGCCGGACTAGCGGCGAGCAGTACTTC	CASSRTSGEQYF
-	-	TRBJ2-2	TRBV18	TGTGCCAGCTCACCACGGATCGCGAACACCGGGGAGCTGTTTTTT	CASSPRIANTGELFF
TRBD1	once	TRBJ1-5	TRBV6-1	TGTGCCAGCAGTGAAGCTGGTACAGGGGCTATTGGGAGCAATCAGCCCCAGCATTTT	CASSEAGTGAIGSNQPQHF
-	-	TRBJ2-2	TRBV27	TGTGCCAGCAGTTCGCGCGGCCAGGTCACCGGGGAGCTGTTTTTT	CASSSRGQVTGELFF
-	-	TRBJ2-7	TRBV5-1	TGCGCCAGCAGCTTGAAGAGGGGACCCTACGAGCAGTACTTC	CASSLKRGPYEQYF
TRBD2	few	TRBJ2-7	TRBV7-8	TGTGCCAGCAGCCCATGGACTAGCGGGACCGGCTACGAGCAGTACTTC	CASSPWTSGTGYEQYF
-	-	TRBJ2-3	TRBV11-3	TGTGCCAGCAGCTTAGGTCAAGGCGCCTGGGGCACAGATACGCAGTATTTT	CASSLGQGAWGTDTQYF
-	-	TRBJ1-1	TRBV6-5	TGTGCCAGCATCGCATGGGGAGAACCGAACACTGAAGCTTTCTTT	CASIAWGEPNTEAFF
TRBD2	few	TRBJ2-2	TRBV7-3	TGTGCCAGCGGGGGATCGGGAGGGGCCGGGGAGCTGTTTTTT	CASGGSGGAGELFF
TRBD2	-	TRBJ2-3	TRBV28	TGTGCCAGCAGCCAGAGACTAGCAGGGCGATTCACAGATACGCAGTATTTT	CASSQRLAGRFTDTQYF
-	-	TRBJ2-5	TRBV4-1	TGCGCCAGCAGCCCACACGAGGAGCAAGAGACCCAGTACTTC	CASSPHEEQETQYF
-	-	TRBJ2-4	TRBV2	TGTGCCAGCAGTGGTGGGGGCACAGCCAAAAACATTCAGTACTTC	CASSGGGTAKNIQYF
TRBD1	few	TRBJ1-2	TRBV5-1	TGCGCCAGCAGCTTGTCCGACAGGGGCCATGGCTACACCTTC	CASSLSDRGHGYTF
TRBD1	-	TRBJ2-5	TRBV6-6	TGTGCCAGCAACCTACAGGGGGCCCGGGAGACCCAGTACTTC	CASNLQGARETQYF
-	-	TRBJ1-1	TRBV27	TGTGCCAGCACCGCGACAGTACTGAACACTGAAGCTTTCTTT	CASTATVLNTEAFF
TRBD2	-	TRBJ2-1	TRBV25-1	TGTGCCAGCAGTGAATTATCCAGCGGGAGAGCAGATGAGCAGTTCTTC	CASSELSSGRADEQFF
-	-	TRBJ2-1	TRBV11-1	TGTGCCAGCAGCCCCCCCGGGGTGAGGAACAATGAGCAGTTCTTC	CASSPPGVRNNEQFF
TRBD2	-	TRBJ2-7	TRBV7-6	TGTGCCAGCAGCCGCCGGGTTAGCGGGATCTCCTACGAGCAGTACTTC	CASSRRVSGISYEQYF
TRBD1	-	TRBJ1-1	TRBV6-1	TGTGCCAGCAGCCGGACAGGCGAAGCTTTCTTT	CASSRTGEAFF
-	-	TRBJ2-6	TRBV27	TGTGCCAGCGGGGGGTTACACTCTGGGGCCAACGTCCTGACTTTC	CASGGLHSGANVLTF